Presented here are 19 T cell receptor beta chains from one specimen sequenced in a study of vaccination and CD4 T cells after COVID-19. Their antigen targets remain unknown. Sequence data for DNA of cultured CD4+ T cells were generated by the Oncomine TCR Beta short-read assay. Once CD4+ T cells had been cultured, genomic DNA was extracted from them. TCRdb ran MiXCR on the PCR reads and lists one entry per CDR3 protein. This sample has about 6,800 distinct CDR3 sequences, with approximately 35% found just once. Treatment defined: approximately nine-day PBMC culture with coronavirus spike peptide pools or control peptides (ViraFEST assay). Pre-COVID-19 pandemic sampling (2011-2018) yielded the unexposed donor's CD4+ T cells. The sequencing input was CD4+ T cells from blood, cultured in vitro. Receptors originate from a human donor in good health.

The J gene is TRBJ2-3, the V gene TRBV24-1; 9 bases are a match to TRBD1. Per germline, CDR1 KGHDR and CDR2 SFDVKD. The CDR3 length is 15 residues. V shed 4 bases, J shed 5 bases, and the junction held 6 bases outside the gene matches. The CDR3 DNA reads TGTGCCACCAGTGACCTGGGACAGGGCGGAGATACGCAGTATTTT. Its protein is CATSDLGQGGDTQYF.

The chain joins TRBV7-2 to TRBJ2-5; no clear D gene. V gave up 1 base and J gave up 7 bases, with 13 bases separating them. From germline, CDR1 is SGHTA and CDR2 FQGNSA. This CDR3 spans 14 amino acids. The CDR3 bases are TGTGCCAGCAGCTTAGAAGGCCGGACGGGGACCCAGTACTTC. It translates to CASSLEGRTGTQYF.

This clonotype has just a few counts. The rearrangement joins TRBV7-8 to TRBJ2-7; D call uncertain. CDR1 is SGHVS and CDR2 is FQNEAQ in the germline V gene. The CDR3 has 12 amino acids. V shed 1 base and J shed 6 bases, with 7 bases lying between them. Written as DNA, the CDR3 is TGTGCCAGCAGCTTAGACAGTATCGAGCAGTACTTC. This sequence encodes CASSLDSIEQYF.

Judged by abundance, this clonotype is medium-sized (0.01 to 0.1%). This chain joins TRBV7-2 and TRBJ1-5, with D possibly TRBD1 on 6 matching bases. Trimming removed 5 bases at V and 2 bases at J, with 7 bases between. From germline, CDR1 is SGHTA and CDR2 FQGNSA. The CDR3 covers 13 residues. CDR3 DNA: TGTGCCAGCAGCCCAGGGGGCAATCAGCCCCAGCATTTT. This codes for CASSPGGNQPQHF.

The chain recombines TRBV7-2 with TRBJ1-2, with TRBD1 matching 9 bases. V shed 0 bases and J 6 bases; nucleotides not matched to a gene: 8. CDR1 and CDR2 (germline): SGHTA, FQGNSA. CDR3 length: 16 amino acids. The CDR3, as DNA: TGTGCCAGCAGCTTAGCGATTGACAGGACAGGGGATGGCTACACCTTC. It encodes CASSLAIDRTGDGYTF.

The sample holds a few counts of this clonotype. The chain joins TRBV6-2 or TRBV6-3 to TRBJ1-1; D unclear. The V gene's germline CDR1 is MNHEY and CDR2 SVGEGT. The V end lost 7 bases, the J end lost 7 bases, and 13 bases lay between the germline ends. The CDR3 covers 12 residues. The CDR3 DNA is TGTGCCAGCACCCCCTCGGCGGGTGAAGCTTTCTTT. The encoded protein is CASTPSAGEAFF.

This chain uses TRBV7-2 with TRBJ2-7, with D perhaps assigned TRBD1 or TRBD2 (5 bases each). The CDR3 has 15 amino acids. V was cut by 5 bases and J by 0 bases, with 14 bases left in between. Looked up from germline, CDR1 is SGHTA and CDR2 is FQGNSA. The CDR3 bases are TGTGCCAGCAGCCCGCTCCCAGGGAGCTCCTACGAGCAGTACTTC. It yields the protein CASSPLPGSSYEQYF.

This clonotype was recorded a few times. V gene TRBV29-1 combines with J gene TRBJ2-5; 10 positions match TRBD2. V was pared by 7 bases and J by 5 bases, with 13 bases of the junction left unmatched. The CDR3 is 15 amino acids. Germline V gene lookup returns CDR1 SQVTM and CDR2 ANQGSEA. The CDR3 region is CSAWTSGVGGETQYF. CDR3 sequence (DNA): TGCAGCGCTTGGACTAGCGGCGTCGGGGGGGAGACCCAGTACTTC.

This clonotype is labeled as medium-sized (0.01 to 0.1%). CDR3 bases: TGTGCCAGCAGTCAGGGGGCACAATATGGCTACACCTTC. Translation: CASSQGAQYGYTF. The chain recombines TRBV6-1 with TRBJ1-2, with TRBD1 matching 8 bases. CDR3 length: 13 amino acids. V lost 5 bases to trimming and J lost 5 bases; unmatched junction nucleotides: 4. Germline V gene lookup returns CDR1 MNHNS and CDR2 SASEGT.

The rearrangement joins TRBV27 to TRBJ1-1; D unclear. CDR1 is MNHEY, CDR2 SMNVEV, per germline (reference sequence). This CDR3 is 14 amino acids long. The V end lost 3 bases, the J end lost 0 bases, and 8 bases lay between the germline ends. The CDR3 loop is CASSFTGLNTEAFF. In nucleotides, the CDR3 is TGTGCCAGCAGTTTCACCGGACTGAACACTGAAGCTTTCTTT.

The genes are TRBV7-2 and TRBJ2-1; D perhaps matches TRBD1 (6 bases). Germline-derived CDR1 and CDR2 are SGHTA and FQGNSA. V shed 5 bases and J shed 6 bases, with 17 bases lying between them. This CDR3 spans 15 amino acids. This CDR3 reads CASSTRDNLPNEQFF. The CDR3 coding sequence is TGTGCCAGCAGCACCCGGGACAACCTCCCCAATGAGCAGTTCTTC.

In its sample, this clonotype is medium-sized (0.01 to 0.1%). V is TRBV7-9 and J is TRBJ2-7, with a tentative D call TRBD1 (6 bases). The ends were cut back, 4 bases at V and 2 bases at J, with 15 bases in the middle. CDR1 is SEHNR, CDR2 FQNEAQ, per germline (reference sequence). The CDR3 spans 15 residues. CDR3 region: CASSSTDRTPYEQYF. Written as DNA, the CDR3 is TGTGCCAGCAGCTCGACCGACAGGACCCCCTACGAGCAGTACTTC.

This clonotype is medium-sized. The V and J genes are TRBV5-6 and TRBJ2-1, with 12 positions matching TRBD2. The J segment lost 10 bases and the V segment lost 6 bases, leaving 5 bases of the junction unmatched. CDR3 length: 13 amino acids. CDR1 and CDR2 from the germline V gene are SGHDT and YYEEEE. DNA for the CDR3: TGTGCCAGCAAGACTAGCGGGAGAGGAGAGCAGTTCTTC. Residues: CASKTSGRGEQFF.

This clonotype was observed a handful of times. The chain joins TRBV6-1 to TRBJ1-1; D is perhaps TRBD1 (6 bases). The CDR3 contains 13 residues. The ends were cut back, 5 bases at V and 6 bases at J, with 13 bases in the middle. Germline V CDR1 and CDR2: MNHNS, SASEGT. The CDR3 sequence: CASSTHGGSEAFF. The DNA for the CDR3 is TGTGCCAGCAGTACCCACGGGGGCTCTGAAGCTTTCTTT.

This clonotype is medium-sized (0.01 to 0.1%) in the sample. The gene calls are TRBV7-2 and TRBJ1-5; D ambiguous. The germline V gene encodes CDR1 SGHTA and CDR2 FQGNSA. Trimming shortened V by 1 base and J by 7 bases, and 8 bases separated the two germline ends. The CDR3 has 13 amino acids. This CDR3 is CASSLEVRQPQHF. CDR3 coding DNA: TGTGCCAGCAGCTTAGAAGTGCGGCAGCCCCAGCATTTT.

V and J are TRBV7-9 and TRBJ2-7, with TRBD2 matching over 7 bases. CDR1 is SEHNR, CDR2 FQNEAQ, per germline (reference sequence). Trimming removed 8 bases from V and 3 bases from J; junction bases left unmatched: 4. This CDR3 comprises 12 residues. The CDR3 DNA reads TGTGCCAGCGGCCGGACTAGCTACGAGCAGTACTTC. Translating it yields CASGRTSYEQYF.

This rearrangement joins TRBV25-1 to TRBJ2-5; D uncertain. The CDR3 contains 11 residues. Germline assignment: CDR1 MGHDK and CDR2 SYGVNS. V lost 1 base and J lost 5, with 2 bases in between. Here the CDR3 reads CASSESETQYF. The CDR3 DNA reads TGTGCCAGCAGTGAATCTGAGACCCAGTACTTC. The variable domain in full, completed from reference TRBV25-1 and TRBJ2-5, reads EADIYQTPRYLVIGTGKKITLECSQTMGHDKMYWYQQDPGMELHLIHYSYGVNSTEKGDLSSESTVSRIRTEHFPLTLESARPSHTSQYLCASSESETQYFGPGTRLLVL.

This chain joins TRBV20-1 and TRBJ2-1, with 11 bases that match TRBD2. V dropped 6 bases and J dropped 0; count of bases not matched to a gene: 13. CDR3 size: 18 residues. Germline assignment: CDR1 DFQATT and CDR2 SNEGSKA (reference sequence). The CDR3 DNA follows: TGCAGTGCCCCCGTCCCGACTAGCGGGATGGGCTCCTACAATGAGCAGTTCTTC. This sequence encodes CSAPVPTSGMGSYNEQFF.

This clonotype was detected only a few times. The rearrangement links TRBV28 to TRBJ1-2, with TRBD1 as a possible D gene (6 bases). The CDR3 loop spans 13 amino acids. V shed 5 bases and J shed 4 bases, with 11 bases lying between them. In germline, CDR1 is MDHEN, CDR2 SYDVKM. The chain's CDR3 is CASSPTGFYGYTF. CDR3 DNA sequence: TGTGCCAGCAGTCCCACAGGGTTCTATGGCTACACCTTC.